What follows are 5 T cell receptor beta chains derived from one specimen sequenced in a study of Ad26.COV2.S vaccination and SARS-CoV-2 variants. The treatment: 15 to 20 received Ad26.COV2.S at low or high dose, single or two shots; 5 received placebo; per-sample allocation not given. Each sample was drawn 63 days after the first injection (of vaccine or placebo). Generated by immunoSEQ multiplex PCR, the TCRdb table keeps only in-frame clones and is missing some. This table has around 270,000 clones, roughly nine tenths appearing once. This sample comprised peripheral blood, obtained in a trial of Ad26.COV2.S vaccine versus placebo. These receptors all come from a person between 18 and 59 years old who received the Ad26.COV2.S COVID-19 vaccine or a placebo.

The CDR3 sequence is CAISEGQLNEQFF. The CDR3 nucleotides are TGTGCCATCAGTGAGGGACAACTCAATGAGCAGTTCTTC. This chain joins TRBV10-3 and TRBJ2-1, with D tentatively TRBD1 (5 bases). The V gene lost 2 bases and the J gene lost 6 bases, with 8 bases spanning the gap. The CDR3 has 13 amino acids. CDR1 and CDR2 from the germline V gene are ENHRY and SYGVKD.

The rearrangement links TRBV27 to TRBJ2-3; the D call may be TRBD1 or TRBD2 (5 bases each). V gave up 2 bases and J gave up 4 bases, with 10 bases separating them. The CDR3 extends over 14 amino acids. Germline CDR1 and CDR2: MNHEY and SMNVEV (reference sequence). CDR3 bases: TGTGCCAGCAGTTTACTCTGGGGGTCAGATACGCAGTATTTT. Translated, it gives CASSLLWGSDTQYF.

The CDR3 here is CATSRVGAGNTGELFF. The CDR3 coding sequence is TGTGCCACCAGCAGAGTCGGAGCGGGTAACACCGGGGAGCTGTTTTTT. This chain joins TRBV15 and TRBJ2-2, with D possibly TRBD2 on 6 matching bases. V shed 1 base and J shed 2 bases, with 11 bases lying between them. CDR3 size: 16 residues. CDR1 is LNHNV, CDR2 YYDKDF, per germline (reference sequence).

The V gene is TRBV9, the J gene TRBJ1-2; 7 bases match TRBD1. After removal of 3 bases from V and 2 bases from J, the junction contained 10 bases not matched to a gene. Looked up from germline, CDR1 is SGDLS and CDR2 is YYNGEE. CDR3 length: 16 amino acids. CDR3: CASSEQDRPTNYGYTF. CDR3 coding DNA: TGTGCCAGCAGCGAACAGGACAGGCCGACGAACTATGGCTACACCTTC.

The chain links TRBV24-1 to TRBJ2-3; D possibly uses TRBD1 or TRBD2 (5 bases each). V shed 2 bases and J shed 3 bases, with 23 bases lying between them. The germline gives CDR1 KGHDR, CDR2 SFDVKD. The CDR3 has 19 residues. CDR3 in amino acids: CATSDSYGGRGYGTDTQYF. CDR3 nucleotides: TGTGCCACCAGTGATTCTTATGGGGGACGTGGTTACGGAACAGATACGCAGTATTTT.